This TCR beta chain was profiled in a study of sequential checkpoint blockade in melanoma. Study-level information: Arm A got nivolumab then ipilimumab; arm B the reverse, 1:1. After both sequences, patients received maintenance nivolumab.

Treatment given: randomized to nivolumab then ipilimumab (arm A) or the reverse (arm B). None of the patients previously received DNA-damaging chemotherapy. PBMC sorting kept live CD3+CD8+ cells without CD19 or CD56. Libraries were prepared by immunoSEQ multiplex PCR; TCRdb keeps only in-frame clonotypes and omits some of them. The sample shows fewer than 35,000 clones, about three quarters of them seen only once. V was cut by 5 bases and J by 8 bases, with 10 bases left in between. This CDR3 comprises 11 residues. Germline loops: CDR1 SGHRS, CDR2 YFSETQ. The gene calls are TRBV5-1 and TRBJ1-1; weak D call: TRBD1 (6 bases). The source was CD8+ T cells sorted from blood (inferred from file names), collected from a patient given nivolumab and ipilimumab in sequence. This TCR was recovered from a human donor with melanoma. The CDR3 DNA is TGCGCCAGCAGTTTCAGGGGAGAAGCTTTCTTT. It specifies CASSFRGEAFF.